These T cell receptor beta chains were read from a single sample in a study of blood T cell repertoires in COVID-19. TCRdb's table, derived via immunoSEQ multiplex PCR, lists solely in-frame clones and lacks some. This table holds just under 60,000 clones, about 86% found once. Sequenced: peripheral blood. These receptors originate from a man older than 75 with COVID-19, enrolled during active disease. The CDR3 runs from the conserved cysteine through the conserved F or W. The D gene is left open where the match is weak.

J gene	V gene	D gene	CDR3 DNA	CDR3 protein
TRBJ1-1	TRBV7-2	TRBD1	TGTGCCAGCAGCCTACAGGGGACGAACACTGAAGCTTTCTTT	CASSLQGTNTEAFF
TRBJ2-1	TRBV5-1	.	TGCGCCAGCAGCCCCAGGGCTAGCTCCTACAATGAGCAGTTCTTC	CASSPRASSYNEQFF
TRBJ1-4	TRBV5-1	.	TGCGCCAGCAGCCCCCGGGAGGGGGAGGCAACTAATGAAAAACTGTTTTTT	CASSPREGEATNEKLFF
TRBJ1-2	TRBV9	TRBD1	TGTGCCAGCAGCGCTAGGACAGGACCGACGCCTGGCTACACCTTC	CASSARTGPTPGYTF
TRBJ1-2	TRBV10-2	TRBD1	TGCGCCACCGCGACAGGGGGTAGCTATGGCTACACCTTC	CATATGGSYGYTF
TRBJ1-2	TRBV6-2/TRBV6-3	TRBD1	TGTGCCAGCAGTTATTTCGGGACAGGGGCTAACTATGGCTACACCTTC	CASSYFGTGANYGYTF
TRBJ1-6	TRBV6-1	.	TGTGCCAGCAGTGAACCGGGGAATTCACCCCTCCACTTT	CASSEPGNSPLHF
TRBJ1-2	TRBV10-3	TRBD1	TGTGCCATCAGTGAAAGGGCAGGGGGAAACTATGGCTACACCTTC	CAISERAGGNYGYTF
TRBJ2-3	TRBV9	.	TGTGCCAGCAGCCGGGGCGGGGTTGATACGCAGTATTTT	CASSRGGVDTQYF
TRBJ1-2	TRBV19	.	TGTGCCAGTAGTATTTCCCCCTCATCAGACTATGGCTACACCTTC	CASSISPSSDYGYTF